These T cell receptor beta chains were read from a single sample in a study of somatic mutations in cytotoxic T cells in rheumatoid arthritis. Method: immunoSEQ multiplex PCR; TCRdb's copy keeps in-frame clones and lacks some. This repertoire shows about 18,000 clones, 74% found once; its top ten account for 5.3%. The sequencing sample was made of CD8+ T cells sorted from blood. The receptors come from a man between 60 and 75 years old in good health. The CDR3 runs from the conserved cysteine through the conserved F or W. D genes are given only for firm matches. A clone size is listed for some rows: how often the clone was seen (once, few, many), or a class if it is expanded.

-	few	TRBV29-1	TRBJ2-7	13	TGCAGCGTTGAAGTCGGGGAGTACTACGAGCAGTACTTC	CSVEVGEYYEQYF
TRBD2	-	TRBV6-6	TRBJ2-7	12	TGTGCCAGCAAGCGGGAGTTGGGCGAGCAGTACTTC	CASKRELGEQYF
TRBD1	-	TRBV11-2	TRBJ2-7	16	TGTGCCAGCAGCTTAAGAGTCGGACAGGCGTCCTACGAGCAGTACTTC	CASSLRVGQASYEQYF
TRBD2	once	TRBV13	TRBJ2-7	17	TGTGCCAGCAGCTCGTCGCCCACCGGACTAGCTTCCTACGAGCAGTACTTC	CASSSSPTGLASYEQYF
-	few	TRBV4-3	TRBJ2-1	18	TGCGCCAGCAGCCAAGCCTACACAGCGGCCCTCTCCTACAATGAGCAGTTCTTC	CASSQAYTAALSYNEQFF
TRBD2	-	TRBV6-5	TRBJ2-4	13	TGTGCCAGCAGTTACGCAAATAGCGGGATTCAGTACTTC	CASSYANSGIQYF
-	few	TRBV4-3	TRBJ2-2	16	TGCGCCAGCAGCCAAGATATCAGGGTGGGCACCGGGGAGCTGTTTTTT	CASSQDIRVGTGELFF
TRBD1	-	TRBV29-1	TRBJ2-7	13	TGCAGCGTAGGGACAGGGGGGGAGTACGAGCAGTACTTC	CSVGTGGEYEQYF
-	-	TRBV19	TRBJ2-4	15	TGTGCCAGTAGTATAGTGACGGGGGGCCAGAACATTCAGTACTTC	CASSIVTGGQNIQYF
-	-	TRBV11-2	TRBJ2-7	12	TGTGCCAGCATGGACAGTTCCTACGAGCAGTACTTC	CASMDSSYEQYF
TRBD1	few	TRBV13	TRBJ2-7	14	TGTGCCAGCAGCACCCGACAGGGTATGTACGAGCAGTACTTC	CASSTRQGMYEQYF
TRBD2	-	TRBV2	TRBJ2-1	16	TGTGCCAGCAGTGAGACTAGCGGGAGCTCCTACAATGAGCAGTTCTTC	CASSETSGSSYNEQFF
-	-	TRBV27	TRBJ2-2	17	TGTGCCAGCAGTCTATCCCTCCGGGAAGTTGTCGCCGGGGAGCTGTTTTTT	CASSLSLREVVAGELFF
-	once	TRBV14	TRBJ2-5	12	TGTGCCAGCAGCCAAGGTTATGAGACCCAGTACTTC	CASSQGYETQYF
-	-	TRBV7-5	TRBJ2-2	20	TGTGCCAGAAGCTTAGCAGCGGCTAGCGGGATCAATGCGAACACCGGGGAGCTGTTTTTT	CARSLAAASGINANTGELFF
TRBD1	-	TRBV30	TRBJ1-1	11	TGTGCCTGGAGGAGGACAGGGGAGGCTTTCTTT	CAWRRTGEAFF
TRBD2	-	TRBV28	TRBJ2-7	16	TGTGCCAGCAGTCTAGGACTAGCGGGAGAGGTGGGCGAGCAGTACTTC	CASSLGLAGEVGEQYF
TRBD1	-	TRBV6-5	TRBJ2-7	15	TGTGCCAGCAGTTTACTCTATAGACAGGGATACGAGCAGTACTTC	CASSLLYRQGYEQYF
TRBD2	-	TRBV19	TRBJ2-1	18	TGTGCCAGTAGTCAACAGGGGGTTGGACTAGCGGGACGCAATGAGCAGTTCTTC	CASSQQGVGLAGRNEQFF
-	-	TRBV5-1	TRBJ1-1	15	TGCGCCAGCAGCTTGGACCCCTCTAGAGTCACTGAAGCTTTCTTT	CASSLDPSRVTEAFF
TRBD1	-	TRBV11-1	TRBJ2-7	17	TGTGCCAGCAGCTTAAGGAGGGTGGGACAGGGCGTCGGCGAGCAGTACTTC	CASSLRRVGQGVGEQYF
TRBD2	once	TRBV7-6	TRBJ2-1	16	TGTGCCAGCAGCTTAGAAGGGACTAGCGGAAACAATGAGCAGTTCTTC	CASSLEGTSGNNEQFF
TRBD1	-	TRBV7-9	TRBJ2-5	14	TGTGCCAGCAGCATGGGACAGGGGGAAGAGACCCAGTACTTC	CASSMGQGEETQYF
-	-	TRBV11-2	TRBJ1-1	15	TGTGCCAGCAGCTTACTAGAACAGGGAAGGACTGAAGCTTTCTTT	CASSLLEQGRTEAFF
TRBD1	-	TRBV4-1	TRBJ1-2	14	TGCGCCAGCAGCCAGGGGACAGGGGGCTTTGGCTACACCTTC	CASSQGTGGFGYTF
TRBD2	-	TRBV7-9	TRBJ2-5	15	TGTGCCAGCAGCGAACTGGGACTAGCGGAAGAGACCCAGTACTTC	CASSELGLAEETQYF
-	few	TRBV29-1	TRBJ2-7	12	TGCAGCGTTGACGGGGGTCCCTACGAGCAGTACTTC	CSVDGGPYEQYF
TRBD2	-	TRBV5-5	TRBJ2-3	18	TGTGCCAGCAGCCCTGGACTAGCGGGGGGATTGGGCACAGATACGCAGTATTTT	CASSPGLAGGLGTDTQYF
-	-	TRBV15	TRBJ2-5	15	TGTGCCACCAGCAGAGAGCGGCAGGGGAGAGAGACCCAGTACTTC	CATSRERQGRETQYF
TRBD1	-	TRBV27	TRBJ1-6	16	TGTGCCAGCAGTTTAGTAGGGACAGGGGGCTTTTCACCCCTCCACTTT	CASSLVGTGGFSPLHF
TRBD1	-	TRBV6-1	TRBJ2-1	13	TGTGCCAGCACCGGGACAGGGTGGAATGAGCAGTTCTTC	CASTGTGWNEQFF
TRBD2	-	TRBV14	TRBJ2-1	19	TGTGCCAGCAGGCCGAGCGGGGGGCCGAACCTACGCCTCTACAATGAGCAGTTCTTC	CASRPSGGPNLRLYNEQFF
TRBD1	few	TRBV19	TRBJ2-5	12	TGTGCCAGCCAGGGGGACCAAGAGACCCAGTACTTC	CASQGDQETQYF
-	-	TRBV6-1	TRBJ2-3	14	TGTGCCAGCAGTAAAGACGAAGAGTGGGATACGCAGTATTTT	CASSKDEEWDTQYF
-	-	TRBV5-1	TRBJ2-3	14	TGCGCCAGCACCACTACTGCTAGCACAGATACGCAGTATTTT	CASTTTASTDTQYF
-	-	TRBV7-8	TRBJ2-3	17	TGTGCCAGCAGCCCGGTTGGGGGCGCGGGTAGGACAGATACGCAGTATTTT	CASSPVGGAGRTDTQYF
TRBD1	-	TRBV4-2	TRBJ2-7	15	TGTGCCAGCAGCCAATTGCCGGGACAGGAATACGAGCAGTACTTC	CASSQLPGQEYEQYF
-	few	TRBV19	TRBJ2-7	12	TGTGCCAGTAGTTTACAGGGCACCGAGCAGTACTTC	CASSLQGTEQYF
TRBD1	few	TRBV7-9	TRBJ1-2	15	TGTGCCAGCAGCTTCACCGGGACAGGGAGGGATGGCTACACCTTC	CASSFTGTGRDGYTF
-	-	TRBV5-4	TRBJ2-1	12	TGTGCCAGCAGCCCGGGCTACAATGAGCAGTTCTTC	CASSPGYNEQFF
TRBD1	-	TRBV2	TRBJ2-1	13	TGTGCCAGTAGGGGACAGGGATACAATGAGCAGTTCTTC	CASRGQGYNEQFF
-	-	TRBV6-5	TRBJ2-3	15	TGTGCCAGCAGTTACGGGGCTCCCCGCACAGATACGCAGTATTTT	CASSYGAPRTDTQYF
TRBD2	-	TRBV4-1	TRBJ2-1	16	TGCGCCAGCAGCCAAGATCCCTGGACTAGCCCAAATGAGCAGTTCTTC	CASSQDPWTSPNEQFF
-	-	TRBV7-6	TRBJ2-7	13	TGTGCCAGCAGCTTACAGGGGACCTACGAGCAGTACTTC	CASSLQGTYEQYF
TRBD2	-	TRBV19	TRBJ2-1	15	TGTGCCAGTAGTTATGGGACTAGCGCCTACAATGAGCAGTTCTTC	CASSYGTSAYNEQFF
TRBD1	-	TRBV6-1	TRBJ2-7	15	TGTGCCAGCAGTGAAGCGGGACAGGGTTCCTACGAGCAGTACTTC	CASSEAGQGSYEQYF
TRBD2	-	TRBV27	TRBJ2-7	12	TGTGCCAGCAGTTCGGGAGGGAGGGAGCAGTACTTC	CASSSGGREQYF
-	-	TRBV4-3	TRBJ2-7	16	TGCGCCAGCAGCCAAGATCAGGGAACAGGATCCTACGAGCAGTACTTC	CASSQDQGTGSYEQYF
-	-	TRBV27	TRBJ2-5	14	TGTGCCAGCAGTTTATGGGGCAGAAAAGAGACCCAGTACTTC	CASSLWGRKETQYF
-	few	TRBV7-9	TRBJ1-4	15	TGTGCCAGCAGCTTAACGGGGGTCCGTGGGGAAAAACTGTTTTTT	CASSLTGVRGEKLFF
-	-	TRBV4-3	TRBJ1-5	15	TGCGCCAGCAGCCAAGATGCACACCCCAATCAGCCCCAGCATTTT	CASSQDAHPNQPQHF
-	few	TRBV4-3	TRBJ2-7	17	TGCGCCAGCAGCCAAGTCGGGCTCGGGATGGGGGGACAGAAGCAGTACTTC	CASSQVGLGMGGQKQYF
-	few	TRBV2	TRBJ2-7	14	TGTGCCAGCACGCGAAGGGAACAGGCCTACGAGCAGTACTTC	CASTRREQAYEQYF
TRBD2	-	TRBV7-9	TRBJ2-4	16	TGTGCCAGCAGCTTAGCTAGCGGGTCTCGCAAAAACATTCAGTACTTC	CASSLASGSRKNIQYF